The present T cell receptor (beta chain) was sequenced within a study of blood T cell repertoires in COVID-19. Study summary: Sources were T cells, B-cell-depleted T cells, or PBMCs; the material itself was cDNA or gDNA.

Using immunoSEQ multiplex PCR, the repertoire was profiled, and TCRdb retains in-frame clones only, with some absent. The table lists around 120,000 clones, roughly nine tenths of them singletons. Trimming left V 2 bases short and J 4 bases short, with 15 bases between. This CDR3 contains 15 residues. Germline CDR1 and CDR2: MDHEN and SYDVKM. The TCR was taken from a woman of 80 years or more with acute or convalescent COVID-19. The V call is TRBV28, the J call TRBJ2-7; D is perhaps TRBD2 (5 bases). Sequencing was performed on peripheral blood. The CDR3 spells CASSLELGGRYEQYF. The DNA for the CDR3 is TGTGCCAGCAGTTTAGAGCTGGGCGGGCGTTACGAGCAGTACTTC.